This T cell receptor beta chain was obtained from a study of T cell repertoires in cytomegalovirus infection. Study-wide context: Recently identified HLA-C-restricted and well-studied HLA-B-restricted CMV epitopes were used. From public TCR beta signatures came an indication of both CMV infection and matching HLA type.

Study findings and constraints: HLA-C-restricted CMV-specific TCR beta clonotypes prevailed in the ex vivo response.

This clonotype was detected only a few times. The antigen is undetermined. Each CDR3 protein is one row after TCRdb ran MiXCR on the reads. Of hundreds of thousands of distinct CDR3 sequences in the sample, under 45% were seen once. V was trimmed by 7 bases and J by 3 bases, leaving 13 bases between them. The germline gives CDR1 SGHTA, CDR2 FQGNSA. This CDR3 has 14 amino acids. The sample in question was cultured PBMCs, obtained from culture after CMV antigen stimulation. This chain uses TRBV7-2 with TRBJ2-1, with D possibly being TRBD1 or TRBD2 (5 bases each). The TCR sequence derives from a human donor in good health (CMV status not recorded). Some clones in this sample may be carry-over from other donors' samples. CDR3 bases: TGTGCCAGCACCCGGGACGGGAACTACAATGAGCAGTTCTTC. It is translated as CASTRDGNYNEQFF.